The rows below give T cell receptor beta chains drawn from one sample of a study of blood T cell repertoires in COVID-19. Some clones are missing from TCRdb's copy, which holds only in-frame ones; the method was immunoSEQ multiplex PCR. The sample has about 140,000 clones; roughly four fifths are singletons. The sample taken for sequencing was peripheral blood. These receptors were obtained from an elderly woman with acute or convalescent COVID-19. Both conserved end residues are part of each CDR3. A D gene is named only where the DNA matches it firmly. Size is stated for part of the rows, as once, few or many counts, or as a class when the clone is expanded.

D: TRBD2
V: TRBV7-9
J: TRBJ2-7
size: .
CDR3: CASSLVSFVSSGRREQYF

D: TRBD2
V: TRBV11-2
J: TRBJ2-2
size: .
CDR3: CASSLVTSGGAGGELFF

D: .
V: TRBV10-3
J: TRBJ2-5
size: few
CDR3: CAINQGGGRETQYF

D: .
V: TRBV9
J: TRBJ2-7
size: .
CDR3: CASSADTFSYEQYF

D: TRBD1
V: TRBV6-5
J: TRBJ2-5
size: .
CDR3: CASATGGAWQETQYF

D: .
V: TRBV25-1
J: TRBJ1-2
size: .
CDR3: CASSARYAPGNGYTF

D: TRBD1
V: TRBV7-2
J: TRBJ1-2
size: few
CDR3: CASSWTGGAGYGYTF

D: .
V: TRBV12-3/TRBV12-4
J: TRBJ2-7
size: .
CDR3: CASSFRWLYEQYF

D: .
V: TRBV6-6
J: TRBJ2-3
size: .
CDR3: CASSLAGRPVQDPSTDTQYF

D: .
V: TRBV14
J: TRBJ2-4
size: .
CDR3: CASSRSWGPTGDSTKNIQYF

D: TRBD1
V: TRBV10-2
J: TRBJ1-4
size: .
CDR3: CASSRQGVATNEKLFF

D: .
V: TRBV7-2
J: TRBJ2-5
size: many
CDR3: CASSPLGGLLETQYF

D: .
V: TRBV6-2/TRBV6-3
J: TRBJ1-1
size: .
CDR3: CTSSYSPPRLNTEAFF

D: TRBD1
V: TRBV5-1
J: TRBJ1-1
size: .
CDR3: CASSLRQGDTEAFF

D: TRBD2
V: TRBV11-1
J: TRBJ2-3
size: .
CDR3: CASSLAYSGGADTQYF

D: .
V: TRBV28
J: TRBJ2-3
size: .
CDR3: CASQGGTSTDTQYF

D: .
V: TRBV7-9
J: TRBJ1-2
size: few
CDR3: CATTGADYGYTF

D: TRBD1
V: TRBV9
J: TRBJ1-5
size: .
CDR3: CASSLTGSHQPQHF

D: TRBD1
V: TRBV5-4
J: TRBJ1-2
size: .
CDR3: CASSSPGQDNYGYTF

D: TRBD1
V: TRBV28
J: TRBJ1-4
size: .
CDR3: CASSTRQGWNEKLFF

D: .
V: TRBV5-5
J: TRBJ1-1
size: .
CDR3: CASSLELNTEAFF

D: .
V: TRBV5-8
J: TRBJ1-4
size: .
CDR3: CASSLGDFRGKLFF

D: .
V: TRBV6-5
J: TRBJ1-1
size: .
CDR3: CASSRQDPTTEAFF

D: TRBD1
V: TRBV15
J: TRBJ1-2
size: .
CDR3: CATRTRQGPNYGYTF

D: .
V: TRBV3-1/TRBV3-2
J: TRBJ1-4
size: .
CDR3: CASSQEGGTNEKLFF

D: .
V: TRBV7-9
J: TRBJ2-2
size: .
CDR3: CASSLVTETGELFF

D: TRBD1
V: TRBV28
J: TRBJ2-7
size: .
CDR3: CASSPAWGTATYEQYF

D: TRBD2
V: TRBV7-2
J: TRBJ2-7
size: .
CDR3: CASSFERGVYEQYF

D: .
V: TRBV2
J: TRBJ1-6
size: .
CDR3: CAIGKTGQGGSPLHF

D: .
V: TRBV10-3
J: TRBJ1-5
size: .
CDR3: CAIRTYRDGSNQPQHF

D: TRBD2
V: TRBV14
J: TRBJ2-7
size: .
CDR3: CASSRTGLEHYEQYF

D: TRBD1
V: TRBV6-5
J: TRBJ1-4
size: .
CDR3: CASSSGTVNEKLFF

D: TRBD1
V: TRBV28
J: TRBJ2-2
size: .
CDR3: CARADRDTGELFF

D: .
V: TRBV7-8
J: TRBJ1-6
size: .
CDR3: CASSLVSSSPGSPLHF

D: .
V: TRBV12-3/TRBV12-4
J: TRBJ2-7
size: once
CDR3: CASSLQVAYEQYF

D: .
V: TRBV3-1/TRBV3-2
J: TRBJ1-5
size: few
CDR3: CASSRAGVPAQPQHF

D: .
V: TRBV7-9
J: TRBJ2-7
size: .
CDR3: CASSPGQVAFESYEQYF

D: .
V: TRBV28
J: TRBJ2-1
size: .
CDR3: CASSPAAGTFNEQFF

D: .
V: TRBV24-1
J: TRBJ1-2
size: .
CDR3: CATTRGYGYTF

D: .
V: TRBV6-1
J: TRBJ2-1
size: once
CDR3: CASSEVRGYNEQFF

D: TRBD2
V: TRBV19
J: TRBJ2-1
size: .
CDR3: CASSLLPGLAGNNEQFF

D: TRBD2
V: TRBV5-1
J: TRBJ2-5
size: .
CDR3: CASSLEGLGTLQETQYF

D: TRBD1
V: TRBV3-1/TRBV3-2
J: TRBJ2-2
size: .
CDR3: CASSQTRDRGSGELFF

D: TRBD1
V: TRBV2
J: TRBJ1-5
size: few
CDR3: CASSGQGSRLGNQPQHF

D: TRBD2
V: TRBV28
J: TRBJ2-7
size: .
CDR3: CASTSGRSYEQYF

D: .
V: TRBV28
J: TRBJ1-3
size: once
CDR3: CASRGGPVKNTIYF